These 21 T cell receptor beta chains were sequenced from one sample in a study of blood T cell repertoires in COVID-19. Here immunoSEQ multiplex PCR was the method, and the copy in TCRdb shows in-frame clones only, minus some. The sample lists roughly 310,000 clones, around nine tenths occurring once. Source material: PBMCs or T cells enriched from blood (not recorded which). The receptors shown here come from a man aged 55 to 70 who had recovered from COVID-19.

The V and J genes are TRBV19 and TRBJ2-1; the D gene is possibly TRBD2 (7 bases). Germline lookup yields CDR1 LNHDA and CDR2 SQIVND (reference sequence). Trimming removed 1 base at V and 9 bases at J, with 25 bases between. There are 18 residues in the CDR3. DNA of the CDR3: TGTGCCAGTAGTATAGTGGAGGGGGGGCGATCTTTTTGGGGTGAGCAGTTCTTC. Amino acid sequence: CASSIVEGGRSFWGEQFF.

This chain joins TRBV5-1 and TRBJ1-5; no firm D call. Deletions cut 0 bases from V and 6 bases from J, with 10 bases between. There are 14 residues in the CDR3. Germline values: CDR1 SGHRS, CDR2 YFSETQ. The CDR3: CASSLGQAGQPQHF. The DNA for the CDR3 is TGCGCCAGCAGCTTGGGTCAAGCGGGTCAGCCCCAGCATTTT.

CDR3 protein: CASGKRGRNEQFF. CDR3 coding DNA: TGTGCCAGCGGCAAACGGGGTCGCAATGAGCAGTTCTTC. The rearrangement links TRBV12-3 or TRBV12-4 to TRBJ2-1; D perhaps matches TRBD2 (5 bases). Between the trimmed V and J ends, which lost 8 bases and 6 bases, there was a span of 14 bases. The CDR3 sequence is 13 residues long.

The CDR3 coding sequence is TGTGCCAGCAGCGAGGGCACAGCGTCAGATACGCAGTATTTT. Amino acid sequence: CASSEGTASDTQYF. The rearrangement uses TRBV11-3 and TRBJ2-3; possible D gene TRBD2, 5 bases. The V gene's germline CDR1 is SGHNT and CDR2 YENEEA. This CDR3 contains 14 residues. V shed 5 bases and J shed 4 bases, with 13 bases lying between them.

CDR3 residues: CAWTAGGLRSDTQYF. CDR3 nucleotide sequence: TGTGCCTGGACCGCCGGGGGTCTCCGCAGTGATACGCAGTATTTT. The V gene is TRBV30, the J gene TRBJ2-3; D possibly corresponds to TRBD2 (6 bases). The CDR3 totals 15 residues. Trimming took off 4 bases at V and 6 bases at J, with 20 bases between the two ends. Germline V lookup: CDR1 GTSNPN, CDR2 SVGIG (reference sequence).

The chain couples TRBV27 to TRBJ1-2, with 7 bases matching TRBD1. CDR1 and CDR2 (germline): MNHEY, SMNVEV (reference sequence). The V gene end was trimmed by 2 bases and the J gene end by 2 bases; junction bases not matched to a gene: 5. The CDR3 covers 15 residues. CDR3 sequence: CASSLGTELNYGYTF. The CDR3 bases are TGTGCCAGCAGTTTAGGGACAGAATTAAACTATGGCTACACCTTC.

This chain connects TRBV20-1 to TRBJ2-5; no clear D gene. Trimming stripped 1 base from V and 5 bases from J, with 5 bases between. Looked up from germline, CDR1 is DFQATT and CDR2 is SNEGSKA (reference sequence). This CDR3 has 11 residues. Here the CDR3 DNA reads TGCAGTGCTAGAGTCGAGGAGACCCAGTACTTC. Translating gives CSARVEETQYF.

This clone was detected a few times. The chain combines TRBV10-3 with TRBJ1-2; D is uncertain. V was cut by 0 bases and J by 3 bases, with 5 bases left in between. CDR3 size: 13 residues. Per the germline V gene, CDR1 is ENHRY and CDR2 is SYGVKD. CDR3 in amino acids: CAISESEDYGYTF. The CDR3 nucleotides are TGTGCCATCAGTGAGTCCGAGGACTATGGCTACACCTTC.

The chain employs TRBV18 and TRBJ1-5; no clear D. Germline V lookup: CDR1 KGHSH, CDR2 LQKENI. The CDR3 runs to 15 residues. Trimming shortened V by 3 bases and J by 3 bases, and 12 bases separated the two germline ends. The CDR3 sequence: CASSPSVAVNQPQHF. The DNA of the CDR3 is TGTGCCAGCTCACCCTCTGTTGCAGTCAATCAGCCCCAGCATTTT.

This clone was detected only once. This chain links TRBV7-8 with TRBJ2-3, with TRBD2 matching 9 bases. The CDR3 has 13 residues. Germline CDR1 and CDR2: SGHVS and FQNEAQ. The J segment lost 8 bases and the V segment lost 8 bases, leaving 8 bases of the junction unmatched. The CDR3 sequence is CASRIAGDGTQYF. As DNA, the CDR3 is TGTGCCAGCCGAATAGCGGGAGACGGTACGCAGTATTTT.

The V gene is TRBV30, the J gene TRBJ1-1, with 9 nucleotides matching TRBD1. The germline V gene has CDR1 GTSNPN and CDR2 SVGIG (reference sequence). Trimming removed 4 bases from V and 6 bases from J; junction bases left unmatched: 6. The CDR3 runs 13 residues. The CDR3 protein is CAWNRGTGPEAFF. The CDR3 region has the DNA TGTGCCTGGAACCGCGGGACAGGGCCTGAAGCTTTCTTT.

This rearrangement joins TRBV28 to TRBJ1-5, with D perhaps TRBD1 (6 bases). Germline values: CDR1 MDHEN, CDR2 SYDVKM. The CDR3 extends over 15 amino acids. V was shortened by 9 bases and J by 3 bases, with 18 bases between the two germline ends. The CDR3 coding sequence is TGTGCCAGTAGACGCCACGGACAGCACAATCAGCCCCAGCATTTT. This sequence encodes CASRRHGQHNQPQHF.

V gene TRBV19 combines with J gene TRBJ2-1; 9 bases line up with TRBD2. CDR1 and CDR2 from the germline V gene are LNHDA and SQIVND (reference sequence). Trimming at V came to 7 bases and at J to 5 bases, leaving 9 bases not matched to a gene. The CDR3 covers 15 residues. CDR3 amino acids: CASNAASGNHNEQFF. The CDR3 nucleotides read TGTGCCAGTAACGCGGCTAGCGGGAACCACAATGAGCAGTTCTTC.

This chain connects TRBV19 to TRBJ2-2; a weak D match, TRBD2 (5 bases). Germline V gives CDR1 LNHDA, CDR2 SQIVND (reference sequence). Trimming removed 6 bases at V and 6 bases at J, with 11 bases between. CDR3 length equals 13 residues. CDR3 loop: CASSERGSGELFF. The CDR3 nucleotides are TGTGCCAGTAGCGAACGGGGATCCGGGGAGCTGTTTTTT.

The rearrangement joins TRBV7-2 to TRBJ2-7; TRBD1 agrees at 8 bases. This CDR3 has 15 amino acids. Germline V gene data show CDR1 as SGHTA and CDR2 as FQGNSA. V was pared by 5 bases and J by 0 bases, with 6 bases of the junction left unmatched. The DNA of the CDR3 is TGTGCCAGCAGCCGGGACAGGCTTAGCTCCTACGAGCAGTACTTC. Protein: CASSRDRLSSYEQYF.

The rearrangement joins TRBV7-9 to TRBJ2-1; 8 bases align to TRBD1. V was clipped by 8 bases and J by 2 bases; unmatched bases: 11. This CDR3 contains 16 residues. In germline, CDR1 is SEHNR, CDR2 FQNEAQ (reference sequence). The CDR3 sequence: CASSQLGQGPYNEQFF. The CDR3 DNA reads TGTGCCAGCTCCCAGCTAGGACAGGGTCCCTACAATGAGCAGTTCTTC. The full variable domain, rest sourced from reference TRBV7-9 and TRBJ2-1, is DTGVSQNPRHKITKRGQNVTFRCDPISEHNRLYWYRQTLGQGPEFLTYFQNEAQLEKSRLLSDRFSAERPKGSFSTLEIQRTEQGDSAMYLCASSQLGQGPYNEQFFGPGTRLTVL.

The gene calls are TRBV6-2 or TRBV6-3 and TRBJ2-7; D is ambiguous. Trimming cost V 6 bases and J 2 bases, with 20 bases left between them. From germline, CDR1 is MNHEY and CDR2 SVGEGT. The CDR3 runs 16 residues. The chain's CDR3 is CASSYPPGRTTYEQYF. DNA of the CDR3: TGTGCCAGCAGCTATCCTCCCGGCAGAACTACCTACGAGCAGTACTTC.

The chain combines TRBV5-1 with TRBJ2-7; TRBD1 matches 7 bases. Trimming removed 4 bases from V and 3 bases from J; junction bases left unmatched: 7. CDR1 and CDR2 from the germline V gene are SGHRS and YFSETQ. The CDR3 covers 14 residues. CDR3 nucleotides: TGCGCCAGCAGCAGAACAGGGGTCGACTACGAGCAGTACTTC. It codes for CASSRTGVDYEQYF.

The chain couples TRBV7-2 to TRBJ1-5; 7 bases match TRBD1. Per germline, CDR1 SGHTA and CDR2 FQGNSA. V shed 2 bases, J shed 3 bases, and the junction held 1 base outside the gene matches. The length of the CDR3 is 14 residues. The CDR3: CASSLTGDNQPQHF. DNA of the CDR3: TGTGCCAGCAGCTTAACAGGGGACAATCAGCCCCAGCATTTT.

The chain employs TRBV25-1 and TRBJ2-7, with a tentative D call TRBD1 (6 bases). V was clipped by 2 bases and J by 2 bases, with 10 bases between them. CDR3 size: 14 residues. Germline CDR1 reads MGHDK; CDR2 reads SYGVNS. The CDR3 is CASSENRVPYEQYF. The CDR3 DNA reads as TGTGCCAGCAGTGAAAACAGGGTCCCCTACGAGCAGTACTTC.

The chain combines TRBV6-1 with TRBJ2-1; 12 bases are a match to TRBD2. The germline CDR1 and CDR2 sequences are MNHNS and SASEGT. CDR3 length: 16 residues. V was pared by 3 bases and J by 3 bases, with 3 bases of the junction left unmatched. The CDR3 is CASSEETSGGYNEQFF. The DNA of the CDR3 is TGTGCCAGCAGTGAGGAGACTAGCGGGGGCTACAATGAGCAGTTCTTC.